Listed here are 21 T cell receptor beta chains from one sample, sequenced in a study of T cell repertoires in urothelial bladder cancer. Only in-frame clones appear in the TCRdb table, and some are missing; sequencing was by immunoSEQ multiplex PCR. This table has about 6,600 clones, 65% to 75% appearing once. The material sequenced was tumor-infiltrating cells from bladder cancer. The origin of the receptors is a human donor with urothelial carcinoma.

The V and J genes are TRBV27 and TRBJ2-1, with D perhaps matching TRBD2 (6 bases). V was pared by 0 bases and J by 16 bases, with 16 bases between. Per the germline V gene, CDR1 is MNHEY and CDR2 is SMNVEV (reference sequence). The CDR3 covers 13 residues. The CDR3 DNA is TGTGCCAGCAGTTTATCCCGCGGGGTGTATGAATTCTTC. It is translated as CASSLSRGVYEFF.

The rearrangement uses TRBV6-1 and TRBJ1-1, with D uncertain. The CDR3 consists of 13 residues. V gave up 8 bases and J gave up 6 bases, with 16 bases separating them. Germline V lookup: CDR1 MNHNS, CDR2 SASEGT. The CDR3, as DNA: TGTGCCAGCCTAGAGCTAATCGGACCTGAAGCTTTCTTT. Translation gives CASLELIGPEAFF.

The rearrangement joins TRBV7-2 to TRBJ2-1; 8 bases match TRBD1. The ends lost 2 bases at V and 6 bases at J; junction bases unmatched: 12. There are 17 residues in the CDR3. The germline V gene has CDR1 SGHTA and CDR2 FQGNSA. CDR3 sequence (DNA): TGTGCCAGCAGCTTACAGGGCGGACAGGGATTCGCCAATGAGCAGTTCTTC. Its protein is CASSLQGGQGFANEQFF.

This clone was detected a few times. The rearrangement uses TRBV9 and TRBJ2-7, with 8 nucleotides matching TRBD1. This CDR3 is built from 15 residues. Germline-derived CDR1 and CDR2 are SGDLS and YYNGEE. V was pared by 4 bases and J by 5 bases, with 11 bases of the junction left unmatched. CDR3 DNA: TGTGCCAGCAGCCGTGATGGCCAGGGGGCCAACGAGCAGTACTTC. This encodes CASSRDGQGANEQYF.

V usage is TRBV7-2 and J usage is TRBJ2-7; 12 bases are a match to TRBD1. V dropped 4 bases and J dropped 5; count of bases not matched to a gene: 3. The germline CDR1 and CDR2 sequences are SGHTA and FQGNSA. This CDR3 spans 14 amino acids. The CDR3 sequence is CASSSRDRGHEQYF. In DNA, the CDR3 is TGTGCCAGCAGCTCCCGGGACAGGGGGCACGAGCAGTACTTC.

The genes are TRBV4-1 and TRBJ2-3, with TRBD2 matching over 11 bases. Per the germline V gene, CDR1 is MGHRA and CDR2 is YSYEKL. Losses at the gene ends were 2 bases for V and 5 bases for J; bases not matched to a gene: 9. This CDR3 spans 17 amino acids. CDR3 region: CASSQSVVAGGQDTQYF. For the CDR3, the DNA is TGCGCCAGCAGCCAATCTGTAGTAGCGGGGGGGCAAGATACGCAGTATTTT.

CDR3 sequence: CASSRPSVTEAFF. The CDR3 nucleotides are TGTGCCAGTAGTAGACCATCGGTGACTGAAGCTTTCTTT. The chain uses TRBV19 and TRBJ1-1; no reliable D call. The V and J ends lost 4 bases and 5 bases respectively, with 11 bases between them. This CDR3 spans 13 amino acids. The germline V gene has CDR1 LNHDA and CDR2 SQIVND (reference sequence). The full variable domain, in which reference TRBV19 and TRBJ1-1 provide the parts outside the CDR3, is DGGITQSPKYLFRKEGQNVTLSCEQNLNHDAMYWYRQDPGQGLRLIYYSQIVNDFQKGDIAEGYSVSREKKESFPLTVTSAQKNPTAFYLCASSRPSVTEAFFGQGTRLTVV.

Only a few counts were recorded for this clone. This sequence joins TRBV6-1 and TRBJ1-2; D is unresolved. Germline-derived CDR1 and CDR2 are MNHNS and SASEGT. V gave up 7 bases and J gave up 4 bases, with 13 bases separating them. CDR3 length: 13 amino acids. Here the CDR3 DNA reads TGTGCCAGCAAAGTGGGCTTTAGCTATGGCTACACCTTC. Translating gives CASKVGFSYGYTF.

The V call is TRBV30, the J call TRBJ2-3, with D uncertain. V was shortened by 0 bases and J by 10 bases, with 8 bases between the two germline ends. The CDR3 is made up of 11 amino acids. From germline, CDR1 is GTSNPN and CDR2 SVGIG (reference sequence). In DNA form, the CDR3 reads TGTGCCTGGAGTGTCCTTTTTCCGCAGTATTTT. It codes for CAWSVLFPQYF.

CDR3 bases: TGTGCCAGTCAACGCGGGACAGGGAGTCCCACAGATACGCAGTATTTT. Protein sequence: CASQRGTGSPTDTQYF. V is TRBV9 and J is TRBJ2-3, with TRBD1 matching 9 bases. Germline loops: CDR1 SGDLS, CDR2 YYNGEE. The V segment lost 8 bases and the J segment 2 bases; nucleotides outside the gene matches: 12. The CDR3 covers 16 residues.

The rearrangement joins TRBV6-6 to TRBJ1-2; 7 bases match TRBD1. The CDR3 has 15 residues. The J segment lost 4 bases and the V segment lost 5 bases, leaving 10 bases of the junction unmatched. The germline V gene encodes CDR1 MNHNY and CDR2 SVGAGI (reference sequence). CDR3 bases: TGTGCCAGCAGTCCCTCCGGACAGGCGACCTATGGCTACACCTTC. This encodes CASSPSGQATYGYTF.

The J gene is TRBJ2-3, the V gene TRBV10-3; D assignment may be TRBD1 or TRBD2 (5 bases each). V was clipped by 8 bases and J by 1 base, with 16 bases between them. The germline gives CDR1 ENHRY, CDR2 SYGVKD. The CDR3 length is 15 residues. The CDR3 DNA reads as TGTGCCATCGGGGGAAGAGGTACTGGCACAGATACGCAGTATTTT. Protein: CAIGGRGTGTDTQYF.

CDR3 loop: CASKERDRANEKLFF. In DNA, the CDR3 is TGTGCCAGCAAAGAGCGGGACAGGGCGAATGAAAAACTGTTTTTT. The chain recombines TRBV28 with TRBJ1-4; 9 nucleotides line up with TRBD1. Germline loops: CDR1 MDHEN, CDR2 SYDVKM. CDR3 length: 15 amino acids. J was trimmed by 5 bases and V by 7 bases; bases with no gene match: 8. The full variable domain, completed using reference TRBV28 and TRBJ1-4, is DVKVTQSSRYLVKRTGEKVFLECVQDMDHENMFWYRQDPGLGLRLIYFSYDVKMKEKGDIPEGYSVSREKKERFSLILESASTNQTSMYLCASKERDRANEKLFFGSGTQLSVL.

DNA of the CDR3: TGCGCCAGCACCGGGACAGAAGTGTTAGGTACGCAGTATTTT. Translated: CASTGTEVLGTQYF. The rearrangement joins TRBV5-1 to TRBJ2-3; 7 bases align to TRBD1. The length of the CDR3 is 14 residues. With 6 bases clipped from V and 8 bases from J, the junction kept 12 bases outside the gene matches. Germline CDR1 is SGHRS and CDR2 is YFSETQ.

This clone was recorded a few times. The CDR3 DNA is TGTGCCACCAGCAGAGATTTGGTACCGAACACCGGGGAGCTGTTTTTT. Amino acid sequence: CATSRDLVPNTGELFF. The chain employs TRBV15 and TRBJ2-2; D not resolved. With 0 bases removed from V and 0 bases from J, the gap between germline ends came to 8 bases. The CDR3 totals 16 residues. In germline, CDR1 is LNHNV, CDR2 YYDKDF (reference sequence).

This chain joins TRBV2 and TRBJ2-3, with no clear D. Germline loops: CDR1 SNHLY, CDR2 FYNNEI. V lost 4 bases and J lost 0, with 11 bases in between. This CDR3 has 15 residues. In nucleotides, the CDR3 is TGTGCCAGCAGTGTGAGCGAGCCTAGCACAGATACGCAGTATTTT. This encodes CASSVSEPSTDTQYF.

V gene TRBV9 combines with J gene TRBJ1-1; a weak D match, TRBD1 (5 bases). The germline gives CDR1 SGDLS, CDR2 YYNGEE. CDR3 size: 14 residues. V shed 4 bases and J shed 4 bases, with 14 bases lying between them. The CDR3, as DNA: TGTGCCAGCAGCACGACCCCCGGGGGCACTGAAGCTTTCTTT. The encoded protein is CASSTTPGGTEAFF.

The chain couples TRBV29-1 to TRBJ2-5, with D possibly being TRBD2 (6 bases). V lost 5 bases and J 1 base, leaving 11 bases between the germline ends. In germline, CDR1 is SQVTM, CDR2 ANQGSEA. The CDR3 covers 13 residues. This CDR3 reads CSVHRDSQETQYF. The CDR3 DNA follows: TGCAGCGTTCACCGGGACTCCCAAGAGACCCAGTACTTC.

This chain joins TRBV20-1 and TRBJ2-5, with D unresolved. This CDR3 spans 11 amino acids. The V gene's germline CDR1 is DFQATT and CDR2 SNEGSKA (reference sequence). V lost 7 bases and J lost 2, with 8 bases in between. CDR3 region: CSGTPQETQYF. Here the CDR3 DNA reads TGCAGTGGGACCCCTCAAGAGACCCAGTACTTC.

This clone came up a few times. V gene TRBV9 combines with J gene TRBJ1-4; the D gene is possibly TRBD1 (5 bases). Germline CDR1 reads SGDLS; CDR2 reads YYNGEE. CDR3 length equals 15 residues. The ends were cut back, 3 bases at V and 8 bases at J, with 17 bases in the middle. CDR3 DNA sequence: TGTGCCAGCAGCGCCCGTGACGGGGGTGGGGAAAAACTGTTTTTT. It encodes CASSARDGGGEKLFF.

The J gene is TRBJ2-3, the V gene TRBV11-2, with D tentatively TRBD1 (6 bases). Trimming stripped 2 bases from V and 0 bases from J, with 9 bases between. Germline V gene lookup returns CDR1 SGHAT and CDR2 FQNNGV. This CDR3 is built from 15 residues. Written as DNA, the CDR3 is TGTGCCAGCAGCTTACAGGGGTTGAGCACAGATACGCAGTATTTT. It translates to CASSLQGLSTDTQYF.